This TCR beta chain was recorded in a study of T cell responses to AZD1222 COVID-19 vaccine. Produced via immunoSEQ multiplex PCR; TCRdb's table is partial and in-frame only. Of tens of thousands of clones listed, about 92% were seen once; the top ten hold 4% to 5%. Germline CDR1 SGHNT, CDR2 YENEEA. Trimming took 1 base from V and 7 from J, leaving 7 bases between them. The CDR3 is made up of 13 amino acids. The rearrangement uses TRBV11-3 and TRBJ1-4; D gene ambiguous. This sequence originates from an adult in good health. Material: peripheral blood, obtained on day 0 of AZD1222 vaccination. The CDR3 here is CASSLVYGEKLFF. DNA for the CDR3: TGTGCCAGCAGCTTAGTTTACGGTGAAAAACTGTTTTTT.